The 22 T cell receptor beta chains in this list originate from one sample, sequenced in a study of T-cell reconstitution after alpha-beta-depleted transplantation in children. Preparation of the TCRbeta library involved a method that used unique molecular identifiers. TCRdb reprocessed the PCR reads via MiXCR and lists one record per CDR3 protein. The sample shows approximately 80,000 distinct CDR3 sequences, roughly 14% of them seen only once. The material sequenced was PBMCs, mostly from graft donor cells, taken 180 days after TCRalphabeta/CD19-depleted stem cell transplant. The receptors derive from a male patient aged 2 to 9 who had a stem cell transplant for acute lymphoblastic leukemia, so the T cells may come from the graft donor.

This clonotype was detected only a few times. This CDR3 is CATSGGKLSEAFF. CDR3 bases: TGTGCCACCAGTGGGGGCAAACTTAGTGAAGCTTTCTTT. The V gene is TRBV24-1, the J gene TRBJ1-1; D may be TRBD1 (5 bases). V was trimmed by 5 bases and J by 7 bases, leaving 13 bases between them. Germline V lookup: CDR1 KGHDR, CDR2 SFDVKD. There are 13 residues in the CDR3.

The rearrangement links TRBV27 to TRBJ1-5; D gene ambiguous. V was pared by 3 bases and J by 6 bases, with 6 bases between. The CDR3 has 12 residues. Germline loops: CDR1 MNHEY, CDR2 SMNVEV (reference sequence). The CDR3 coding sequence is TGTGCCAGCAGTTTGGGAGGTCAGCCCCAGCATTTT. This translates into CASSLGGQPQHF.

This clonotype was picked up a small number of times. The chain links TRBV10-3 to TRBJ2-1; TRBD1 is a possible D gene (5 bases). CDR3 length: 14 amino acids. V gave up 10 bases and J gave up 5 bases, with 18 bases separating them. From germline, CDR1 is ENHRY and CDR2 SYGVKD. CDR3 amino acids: CATDIRGMNNEQFF. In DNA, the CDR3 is TGTGCCACCGACATTAGGGGCATGAACAATGAGCAGTTCTTC.

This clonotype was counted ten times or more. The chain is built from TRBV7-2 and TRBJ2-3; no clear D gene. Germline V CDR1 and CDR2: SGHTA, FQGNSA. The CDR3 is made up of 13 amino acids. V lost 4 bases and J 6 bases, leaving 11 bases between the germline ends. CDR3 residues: CASSSEVADTQYF. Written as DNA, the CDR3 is TGTGCCAGCAGCTCAGAAGTTGCTGATACGCAGTATTTT.

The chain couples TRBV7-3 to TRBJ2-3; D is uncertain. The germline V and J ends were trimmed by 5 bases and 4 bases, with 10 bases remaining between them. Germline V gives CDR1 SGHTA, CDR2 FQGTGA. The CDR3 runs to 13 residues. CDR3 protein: CASSLSPPDTQYF. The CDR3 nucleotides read TGTGCCAGCAGCCTCTCCCCCCCAGATACGCAGTATTTT.

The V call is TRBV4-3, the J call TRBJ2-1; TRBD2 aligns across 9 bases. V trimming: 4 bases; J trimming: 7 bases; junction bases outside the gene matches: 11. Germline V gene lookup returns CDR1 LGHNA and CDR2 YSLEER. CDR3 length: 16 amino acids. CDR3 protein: CASSRVGRGGVNEQFF. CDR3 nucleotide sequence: TGCGCCAGCAGCCGCGTTGGGCGGGGGGGCGTGAATGAGCAGTTCTTC.

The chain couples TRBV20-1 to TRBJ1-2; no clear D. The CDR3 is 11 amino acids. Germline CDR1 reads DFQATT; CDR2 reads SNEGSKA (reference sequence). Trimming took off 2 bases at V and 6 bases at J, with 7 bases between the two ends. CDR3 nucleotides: TGCAGTGCTAGACACTCAGATGGCTACACCTTC. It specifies CSARHSDGYTF.

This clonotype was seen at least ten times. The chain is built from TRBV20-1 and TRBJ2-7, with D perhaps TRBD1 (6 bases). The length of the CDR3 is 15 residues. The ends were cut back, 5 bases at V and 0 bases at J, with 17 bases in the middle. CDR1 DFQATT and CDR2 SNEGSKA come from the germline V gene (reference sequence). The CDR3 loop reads CSASPQGRLSYEQYF. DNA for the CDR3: TGCAGTGCTTCTCCACAGGGACGGCTCTCCTACGAGCAGTACTTC.

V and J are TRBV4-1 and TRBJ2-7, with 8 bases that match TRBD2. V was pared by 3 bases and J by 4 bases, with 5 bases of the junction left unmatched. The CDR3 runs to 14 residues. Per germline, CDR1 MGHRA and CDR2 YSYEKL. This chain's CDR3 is CASSQAAGVYEQYF. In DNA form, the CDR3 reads TGCGCCAGCAGCCAGGCAGCGGGGGTTTACGAGCAGTACTTC.

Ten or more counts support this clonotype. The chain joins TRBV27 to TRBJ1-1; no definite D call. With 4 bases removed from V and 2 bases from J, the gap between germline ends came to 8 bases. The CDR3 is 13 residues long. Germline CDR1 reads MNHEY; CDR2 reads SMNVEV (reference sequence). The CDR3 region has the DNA TGTGCCAGCAGTTCCACCTTTAACACTGAAGCTTTCTTT. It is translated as CASSSTFNTEAFF.

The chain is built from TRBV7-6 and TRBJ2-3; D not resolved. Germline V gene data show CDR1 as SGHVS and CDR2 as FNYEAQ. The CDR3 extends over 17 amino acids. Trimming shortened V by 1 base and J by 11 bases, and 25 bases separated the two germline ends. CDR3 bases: TGTGCCAGCAGCTTAGACTTGAGTGAGTTCTGGCGTGGTGGGCAGTATTTT. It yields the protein CASSLDLSEFWRGGQYF.

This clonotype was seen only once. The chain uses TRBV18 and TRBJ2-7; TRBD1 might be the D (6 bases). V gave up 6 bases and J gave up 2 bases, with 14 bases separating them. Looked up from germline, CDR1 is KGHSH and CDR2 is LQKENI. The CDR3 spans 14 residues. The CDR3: CASSSGTNPYEQYF. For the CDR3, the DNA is TGTGCCAGCTCTTCTGGGACAAACCCCTACGAGCAGTACTTC.

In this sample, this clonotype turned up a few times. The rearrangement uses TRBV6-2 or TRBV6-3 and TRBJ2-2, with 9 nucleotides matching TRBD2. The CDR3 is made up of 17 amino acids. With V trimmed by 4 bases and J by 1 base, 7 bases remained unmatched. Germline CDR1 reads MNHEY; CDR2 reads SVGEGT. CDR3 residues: CASSSYLAGRNTGELFF. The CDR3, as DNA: TGTGCCAGCAGTTCCTACCTAGCGGGGAGGAACACCGGGGAGCTGTTTTTT.

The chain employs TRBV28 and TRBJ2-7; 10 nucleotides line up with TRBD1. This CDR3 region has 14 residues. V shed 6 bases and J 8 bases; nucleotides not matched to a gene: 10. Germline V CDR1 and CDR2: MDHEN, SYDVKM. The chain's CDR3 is CASSLPWDRGKQYF. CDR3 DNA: TGTGCCAGCAGCCTACCCTGGGACAGGGGCAAGCAGTACTTC.

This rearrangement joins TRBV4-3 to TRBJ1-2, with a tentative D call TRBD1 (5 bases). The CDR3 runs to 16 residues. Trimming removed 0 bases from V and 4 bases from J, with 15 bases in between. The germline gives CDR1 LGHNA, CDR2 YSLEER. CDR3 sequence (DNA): TGCGCCAGCAGCCAAGATAGGAGAGGGGCCGTCTATGGCTACACCTTC. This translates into CASSQDRRGAVYGYTF.

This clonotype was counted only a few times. CDR3 nucleotide sequence: TGCAGTGCTAGAGGGCGGCAGCCCCAGCATTTT. Residues: CSARGRQPQHF. The chain combines TRBV20-1 with TRBJ1-5; D is unclear. CDR1 DFQATT and CDR2 SNEGSKA come from the germline V gene (reference sequence). The CDR3 loop spans 11 amino acids. With 1 base removed from V and 7 bases from J, the gap between germline ends came to 5 bases.

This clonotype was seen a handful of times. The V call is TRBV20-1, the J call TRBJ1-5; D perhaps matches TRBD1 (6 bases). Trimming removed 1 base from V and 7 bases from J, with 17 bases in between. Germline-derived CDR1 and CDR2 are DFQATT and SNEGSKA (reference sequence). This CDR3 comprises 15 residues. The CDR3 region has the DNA TGCAGTGCTAGAGTCACAGGGAGTTGGGGACAGCCCCAGCATTTT. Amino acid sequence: CSARVTGSWGQPQHF.

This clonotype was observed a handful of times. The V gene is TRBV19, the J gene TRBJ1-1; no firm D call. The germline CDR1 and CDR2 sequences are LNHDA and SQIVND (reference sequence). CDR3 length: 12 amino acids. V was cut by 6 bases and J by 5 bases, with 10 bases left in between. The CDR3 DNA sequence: TGTGCCAGTAGGAGGGAGAAGACTGAAGCTTTCTTT. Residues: CASRREKTEAFF.

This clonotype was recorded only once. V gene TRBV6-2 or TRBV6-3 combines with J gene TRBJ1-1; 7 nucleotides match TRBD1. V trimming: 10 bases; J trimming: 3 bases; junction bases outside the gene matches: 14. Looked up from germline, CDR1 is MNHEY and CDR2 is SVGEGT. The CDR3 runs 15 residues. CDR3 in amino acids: CATDRVIASHTEAFF. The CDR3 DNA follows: TGTGCCACCGACAGGGTTATTGCGTCTCACACTGAAGCTTTCTTT.

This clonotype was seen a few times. As DNA, the CDR3 is TGCAGTGCTAGAGACGGGCCGGGGGAGCAGTACTTC. Translation gives CSARDGPGEQYF. The genes are TRBV20-1 and TRBJ2-7; D is perhaps TRBD2 (5 bases). The germline V gene encodes CDR1 DFQATT and CDR2 SNEGSKA (reference sequence). Between the trimmed V and J ends, which lost 0 bases and 7 bases, there was a span of 10 bases. CDR3 size: 12 residues.

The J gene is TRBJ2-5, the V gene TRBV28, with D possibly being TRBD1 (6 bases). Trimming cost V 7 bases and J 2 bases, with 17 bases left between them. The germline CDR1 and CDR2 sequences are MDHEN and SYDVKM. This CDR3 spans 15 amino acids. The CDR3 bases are TGTGCCAGCAATGTCCTGGGACAAGGTCAAGAGACCCAGTACTTC. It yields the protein CASNVLGQGQETQYF.

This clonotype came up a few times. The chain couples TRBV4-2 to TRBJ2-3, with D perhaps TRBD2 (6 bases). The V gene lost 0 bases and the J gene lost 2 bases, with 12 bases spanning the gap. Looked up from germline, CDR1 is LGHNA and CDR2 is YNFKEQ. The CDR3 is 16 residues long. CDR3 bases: TGTGCCAGCAGCCAAGACCCGGGACTCTCCACAGATACGCAGTATTTT. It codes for CASSQDPGLSTDTQYF.